This T cell receptor (beta chain) was sequenced in a study of T cells in Graves' hyperthyroidism and ophthalmopathy. Across the study: Peripheral blood draws took place at initial diagnosis, ahead of any treatment.

Exclusion of patients followed from uncontrolled infection, other autoimmune disease, pregnancy or lactation. Diagnostic decisions used clinical symptoms, serum thyroxine and TRAb, thyroid ultrasound and orbital computed tomography. Isolation of PBMCs was performed on 8.5 to 10 ml fresh peripheral blood. This clonotype was seen a handful of times. TCR beta CDR3 regions were amplified from RNA transcripts. RT-PCR in the first round (using the HTBI primer set) targeted the TCR CDR3. Each CDR3 protein gets one entry after TCRdb re-called the multiplex PCR reads with MiXCR. Of approximately 430,000 distinct CDR3 sequences in the sample, roughly 15% were seen once. Germline V gene data show CDR1 as MNHNS and CDR2 as SASEGT. The CDR3 is made up of 15 amino acids. Deletions cut 3 bases from V and 0 bases from J, with 9 bases between.

Material: blood. This chain joins TRBV6-1 and TRBJ1-5; D gene unclear. The origin of this receptor is a man younger than 35 with Graves' ophthalmopathy. For the CDR3, the DNA is TGTGCCAGCAGTGAGACGGCACATAGCAATCAGCCCCAGCATTTT. The encoded protein is CASSETAHSNQPQHF.